The TCR beta chain under discussion was sequenced for a study of cytomegalovirus exposure and HLA in healthy donors. PCR primers comprised 60 Vbeta and 13 Jbeta primers. Sequencing used immunoSEQ multiplex PCR; TCRdb keeps in-frame clones, though not all of them. The data show around 200,000 clones, over 60% seen once. The CDR3 is made up of 16 amino acids. Germline CDR1 and CDR2: SGHRS and YFSETQ. V lost 4 bases to trimming and J lost 0 bases; unmatched junction nucleotides: 3. Whole-study findings and limits: Later work associated roughly 17,000 TCR beta sequences with HLA alleles at 0.05 false discovery rate. TCR beta V- and J-gene trimming was later associated with a missense DCLRE1C variant.

Nominal health characterized the donors when sampled, though unrecorded immune exposures were likely. As concerns this clone: The antigen remains unidentified.

V usage is TRBV5-1 and J usage is TRBJ2-2; 10 bases agree with TRBD2. This receptor was obtained from a man between 18 and 29 years old in good health and CMV-seronegative. Sequencing was carried out using PBMCs. DNA for the CDR3: TGCGCCAGCAGCCTTCTAGCGGGAGCGAACACCGGGGAGCTGTTTTTT. Its translation is CASSLLAGANTGELFF.